One sample yielded the 20 T cell receptor beta chains listed below, sequenced in a study of T cells in Graves' hyperthyroidism and ophthalmopathy. RNA transcripts yielded amplified TCR beta CDR3 regions. Researchers ran a first-round RT-PCR on the TCR CDR3 using the HTBI primer set. TCRdb reprocessed the multiplex PCR reads via MiXCR and lists one record per CDR3 protein. The table shows around 270,000 distinct CDR3 sequences, with about 19% occurring only once. Sequencing used blood. Source of these receptors: a man aged 50-59 years with Graves' ophthalmopathy.

This clonotype occurred many times. Germline and junction disagree at one end, which may indicate a read error. The rearrangement joins TRBV18 to TRBJ1-1, with D possibly TRBD1 on 5 matching bases. CDR3 length: 14 residues. CDR1 is KGHSH and CDR2 is LQKENI in the germline V gene. CDR3 DNA: TGTGCCAGCTCACCTCAGGGTAGGAACGCTGAAGCTTTCTTT. Translation: CASSPQGRNAEAFF.

This clonotype was seen more than once but under ten times. The V gene is TRBV20-1, the J gene TRBJ2-7; TRBD2 might be the D (5 bases). CDR1 is DFQATT and CDR2 is SNEGSKA in the germline V gene (reference sequence). Trimming took off 6 bases at V and 3 bases at J, with 9 bases between the two ends. This CDR3 spans 11 amino acids. CDR3 residues: CSAYRDYEQYF. CDR3 DNA sequence: TGCAGTGCCTACCGGGACTACGAGCAGTACTTC.

In this sample, this clonotype turned up many times. This sequence joins TRBV28 and TRBJ2-1, with 8 bases lining up with TRBD2. The CDR3 is 17 residues long. Germline trimming cut 2 bases from V and 0 bases from J; bases unmatched to any gene: 6. In germline, CDR1 is MDHEN, CDR2 SYDVKM. This CDR3 is CASSLGGGRSSYNEQFF. CDR3 nucleotide sequence: TGTGCCAGCAGTTTAGGGGGCGGGAGGAGCTCCTACAATGAGCAGTTCTTC.

Ten or more counts support this clonotype. In DNA, the CDR3 is TGCGCCAGCAGCTTACGGGCAGGTCAAGGCGCCGAGCAGTACTTC. It encodes CASSLRAGQGAEQYF. The rearrangement links TRBV5-1 to TRBJ2-7; D unresolved. The length of the CDR3 is 15 residues. V lost 2 bases, J lost 6 bases, and 18 bases lay in between. Germline CDR1 SGHRS, CDR2 YFSETQ. The variable domain in full, completed from reference TRBV5-1 and TRBJ2-7, reads KAGVTQTPRYLIKTRGQQVTLSCSPISGHRSVSWYQQTPGQGLQFLFEYFSETQRNKGNFPGRFSGRQFSNSRSEMNVSTLELGDSALYLCASSLRAGQGAEQYFGPGTRLTVT.

In regard to this clonotype: Possible read error: a much larger clone is one base away. The missing conserved phenylalanine or tryptophan at the end of this CDR3 makes a read error likely. V and J are TRBV6-1 and TRBJ1-1, with 9 bases fitting TRBD1. Unmatched junction bases numbered 9, after V lost 6 bases and J lost 1 base. The CDR3 covers 16 residues. CDR1 is MNHNS, CDR2 SASEGT, per germline. In DNA, the CDR3 is TGTGCCAGCAGCCGTCCCGGGACAGGGACGAACACTGAAGCTTTCCTT. This gives the protein CASSRPGTGTNTEAFL.

The chain links TRBV7-3 to TRBJ1-1; D is unresolved. CDR3 length: 16 residues. The V and J ends lost 5 bases and 4 bases respectively, with 20 bases between them. Germline lookup yields CDR1 SGHTA and CDR2 FQGTGA. The CDR3 DNA sequence: TGTGCCAGCAGCCCCGCCAGACTAGCGGGGTCCACTGAAGCTTTCTTT. Its translation: CASSPARLAGSTEAFF.

In its sample, this clonotype was seen a few times. This chain connects TRBV6-5 to TRBJ2-1; D uncertain. CDR1 and CDR2 from the germline V gene are MNHEY and SVGAGI. This CDR3 has 16 residues. The V and J ends lost 4 bases and 2 bases respectively, with 15 bases between them. The CDR3 nucleotides read TGTGCCAGCAGTTCTGTCACGGATACGGCCTACAATGAGCAGTTCTTC. Translating it yields CASSSVTDTAYNEQFF.

The rearrangement joins TRBV28 to TRBJ2-3, with 7 positions matching TRBD1. Trimming at V came to 6 bases and at J to 6 bases, leaving 24 bases not matched to a gene. The CDR3 extends over 19 amino acids. From germline, CDR1 is MDHEN and CDR2 SYDVKM. CDR3 loop: CASSQIPPDRPSRPDTQYF. CDR3 in DNA: TGTGCCAGCAGCCAAATTCCCCCGGACAGGCCCTCTCGGCCCGATACGCAGTATTTT.

The genes are TRBV6-1 and TRBJ2-7; no clear D gene. Germline CDR1 and CDR2: MNHNS and SASEGT. This CDR3 is 14 amino acids long. The V and J ends lost 6 bases and 3 bases respectively, with 15 bases between them. CDR3 in amino acids: CASSRHPGNYEQYF. In DNA form, the CDR3 reads TGTGCCAGCAGCCGCCACCCCGGAAACTACGAGCAGTACTTC.

V gene TRBV6-1 combines with J gene TRBJ2-1; either TRBD1 or TRBD2 may supply D (5 bases each). V lost 7 bases to trimming and J lost 5 bases, with 18 bases between them. In germline, CDR1 is MNHNS, CDR2 SASEGT. The CDR3 consists of 15 residues. CDR3 bases: TGTGCCAGCAAAAACCGGGACGAAGGTAACAATGAGCAGTTCTTC. It codes for CASKNRDEGNNEQFF.

This clonotype was observed a few times. The rearrangement links TRBV29-1 to TRBJ2-1, with 13 bases fitting TRBD2. The ends lost 7 bases at V and 7 bases at J; junction bases unmatched: 16. The germline V gene has CDR1 SQVTM and CDR2 ANQGSEA. The CDR3 covers 17 residues. CDR3 in DNA: TGCAGCGGCCAGGGACAGGGAGGGACTAGCGGGATAAATGAGCAGTTCTTC. Translating gives CSGQGQGGTSGINEQFF.

A word on this clonotype: One base away lies a much larger clone, so this may be a sequencing read error. The chain links TRBV6-1 to TRBJ1-5; 8 bases align to TRBD1. Germline assignment: CDR1 MNHNS and CDR2 SASEGT. The CDR3 extends over 13 amino acids. Trimming took 7 bases from V and 2 from J; bases not matched to a gene: 1. This CDR3 reads CASKDRGNQPQHF. CDR3 in DNA: TGTGCCAGCAAGGACAGGGGCAATCAGCCCCAGCATTTT.

This clonotype was counted a few times. The chain links TRBV29-1 to TRBJ2-7, with TRBD2 as a possible D gene (6 bases). V lost 1 base and J lost 2, with 6 bases in between. The CDR3 is 12 residues long. Germline V gene lookup returns CDR1 SQVTM and CDR2 ANQGSEA. The CDR3 loop reads CSVEGRAYEQYF. In DNA, the CDR3 is TGCAGCGTTGAAGGGAGGGCCTACGAGCAGTACTTC.

This clonotype was found many times. This chain links TRBV28 with TRBJ1-1, with 12 bases lining up with TRBD1. The V gene end was trimmed by 2 bases and the J gene end by 6 bases; junction bases not matched to a gene: 10. The germline V gene has CDR1 MDHEN and CDR2 SYDVKM. The length of the CDR3 is 17 residues. This chain's CDR3 is CASSLNPGQGAGAEAFF. CDR3 nucleotide sequence: TGTGCCAGCAGTTTAAACCCGGGACAGGGGGCGGGCGCTGAAGCTTTCTTT.

The chain uses TRBV6-6 and TRBJ2-3; 10 positions agree with TRBD2. Germline trimming cut 0 bases from V and 7 bases from J; bases unmatched to any gene: 13. The germline V gene has CDR1 MNHNY and CDR2 SVGAGI (reference sequence). The CDR3 runs to 18 residues. The DNA for the CDR3 is TGTGCCAGCAGTTACTCAAGAGGGCCTAGCGGGGGAGAGAATACGCAGTATTTT. The encoded protein is CASSYSRGPSGGENTQYF.

This clonotype was counted many times. The CDR3 is CASSPAERAYNEQFF. CDR3 sequence (DNA): TGTGCCAGCAGCCCAGCAGAGCGGGCGTACAATGAGCAGTTCTTC. The rearrangement uses TRBV13 and TRBJ2-1; D is perhaps TRBD2 (6 bases). CDR3 size: 15 residues. The germline CDR1 and CDR2 sequences are PRHDT and FYEKMQ (reference sequence). V was clipped by 5 bases and J by 4 bases, with 15 bases between them. Full variable domain (outside the CDR3, taken from reference TRBV13 and TRBJ2-1): AAGVIQSPRHLIKEKRETATLKCYPIPRHDTVYWYQQGPGQDPQFLISFYEKMQSDKGSIPDRFSAQQFSDYHSELNMSSLELGDSALYFCASSPAERAYNEQFFGPGTRLTVL.

This clonotype was observed a handful of times. The V and J genes are TRBV7-3 and TRBJ2-3; 8 positions agree with TRBD2. The CDR3 sequence is 15 residues long. J gave up 2 bases and V 5 bases, and 6 bases lay outside the gene matches. CDR1 is SGHTA and CDR2 is FQGTGA in the germline V gene. CDR3 amino acids: CASSASGSPTDTQYF. Here the CDR3 DNA reads TGTGCCAGCAGCGCCAGCGGGAGCCCCACAGATACGCAGTATTTT.

The chain combines TRBV7-9 with TRBJ2-2; D gene unclear. V shed 5 bases and J shed 6 bases, with 19 bases lying between them. The CDR3 length is 16 residues. The germline gives CDR1 SEHNR, CDR2 FQNEAQ (reference sequence). The DNA of the CDR3 is TGTGCCAGCAGCCCCCAATTTCAGCTTAACGCCGGGGAGCTGTTTTTT. It specifies CASSPQFQLNAGELFF.

This clonotype was seen ten or more times. This rearrangement joins TRBV5-6 to TRBJ2-3; 9 bases match TRBD2. The V gene end was trimmed by 0 bases and the J gene end by 0 bases; junction bases not matched to a gene: 5. Germline V gene lookup returns CDR1 SGHDT and CDR2 YYEEEE. The CDR3 has 17 residues. The CDR3, as DNA: TGTGCCAGCAGCTTGGCCGGCGGGAGGGCTAGCACAGATACGCAGTATTTT. Translated, it gives CASSLAGGRASTDTQYF.

This clonotype has more than one count but fewer than ten. V and J are TRBV3-1 and TRBJ2-7, with D maybe TRBD1 (6 bases). Trimming pared 2 bases from V and 3 bases from J, leaving 17 bases between. The CDR3 length is 16 residues. Germline V gene sequence: CDR1 LGHDT, CDR2 YNNKEL (reference sequence). The CDR3 loop reads CASSQNFQGPIYEQYF. The CDR3 nucleotides read TGTGCCAGCAGCCAAAACTTTCAGGGGCCAATCTACGAGCAGTACTTC.